Below are 12 T cell receptor beta chains sequenced from a single sample in a study of blood T cell repertoires in COVID-19. The data were produced by immunoSEQ multiplex PCR, yet TCRdb's version contains in-frame clones alone and is incomplete. Of tens of thousands of clones listed, approximately 90% are singletons. Sequencing was performed on peripheral blood. These TCRs come from a woman in her seventies with acute or convalescent COVID-19.

The rearrangement joins TRBV28 to TRBJ1-2; 10 bases fit TRBD1. The CDR3 covers 18 residues. With V trimmed by 5 bases and J by 0 bases, 12 bases remained unmatched. Germline V gene data show CDR1 as MDHEN and CDR2 as SYDVKM. The CDR3 DNA reads TGTGCCAGCAGTACACCGGGACAGGGGAGCCCCACTAACTATGGCTACACCTTC. It encodes CASSTPGQGSPTNYGYTF.

This chain joins TRBV21-1 and TRBJ1-1; the table's D call TRBD1 went unverified against the DNA. TRBV21-1 counts as a pseudogene. The CDR3 runs to 18 residues. The CDR3: CASSKWSIPTGERTEAFF. The CDR3 DNA sequence: TGTGCCAGCAGCAAATGGTCAATTCCTACAGGGGAAAGAACTGAAGCTTTCTTT.

V and J are TRBV6-5 and TRBJ2-3, with D maybe TRBD1 (7 bases). The CDR3 has 14 residues. Germline V gene lookup returns CDR1 MNHEY and CDR2 SVGAGI. With 3 bases removed from V and 5 bases from J, the gap between germline ends came to 12 bases. CDR3 region: CASSYTGEVDTQYF. CDR3 nucleotide sequence: TGTGCCAGCAGTTATACAGGGGAGGTAGATACGCAGTATTTT.

This clone came up a few times. The genes are TRBV6-5 and TRBJ1-1; D possibly corresponds to TRBD1 (6 bases). V lost 2 bases and J lost 4, with 11 bases in between. The length of the CDR3 is 14 residues. Germline V gene data show CDR1 as MNHEY and CDR2 as SVGAGI. The CDR3 DNA sequence: TGTGCCAGCAGTTACACTTCAGGGGTCACTGAAGCTTTCTTT. This translates into CASSYTSGVTEAFF.

The chain is built from TRBV6-5 and TRBJ1-2; 7 bases line up with TRBD1. CDR3 length equals 15 residues. The germline CDR1 and CDR2 sequences are MNHEY and SVGAGI. The junction had 8 bases not matched to a gene; V was cut back by 3 bases and J by 4 bases. CDR3 sequence reads: CASSYRGQGGYGYTF. The CDR3, as DNA: TGTGCCAGCAGTTATAGGGGGCAAGGCGGCTATGGCTACACCTTC.

This clone was seen once. J is TRBJ1-3 and V is TRBV15, with 9 bases aligning to TRBD1. CDR1 and CDR2 (germline): LNHNV, YYDKDF (reference sequence). The V segment lost 3 bases and the J segment 1 base; nucleotides outside the gene matches: 4. The CDR3 has 16 residues. Here the CDR3 reads CATSREGQGSGNTIYF. The CDR3 bases are TGTGCCACCAGCAGGGAAGGACAGGGGTCTGGAAACACCATATATTTT.

The chain links TRBV11-3 to TRBJ1-5; D gene ambiguous. V dropped 1 base and J dropped 9 bases, with 19 bases sitting between them. In germline, CDR1 is SGHNT, CDR2 YENEEA. This CDR3 spans 16 amino acids. The CDR3 here is CASSLVRQAPLRPQHF. CDR3 nucleotide sequence: TGTGCCAGCAGCTTAGTTCGGCAGGCCCCACTTCGGCCCCAGCATTTT.

The genes are TRBV19 and TRBJ1-2; D is unclear. Trimming took 1 base from V and 2 from J, leaving 8 bases between them. From germline, CDR1 is LNHDA and CDR2 SQIVND (reference sequence). The CDR3 is 14 amino acids. CDR3 residues: CASSIAHSNYGYTF. DNA for the CDR3: TGTGCCAGTAGTATAGCTCACAGCAACTATGGCTACACCTTC.

Of note for this clone: The sample contains more than one DNA sequence encoding this CDR3. V is TRBV5-1 and J is TRBJ1-1; 8 positions match TRBD1. CDR1 is SGHRS, CDR2 YFSETQ, per germline. The CDR3 length is 14 residues. Unmatched junction bases numbered 3, after V lost 3 bases and J lost 2 bases. The CDR3: CASSSQGGNTEAFF. The CDR3 DNA reads TGCGCCAGCAGCTCACAGGGGGGTAACACTGAAGCTTTCTTT.

V is TRBV2 and J is TRBJ1-2; 7 nucleotides match TRBD1. CDR1 is SNHLY, CDR2 FYNNEI, per germline. V gave up 4 bases and J gave up 5 bases; unmatched junction bases: 10. The length of the CDR3 is 15 residues. CDR3 loop: CASSVTRQGEYGYTF. CDR3 DNA sequence: TGTGCCAGCAGTGTAACGAGACAGGGAGAGTATGGCTACACCTTC.

The gene calls are TRBV9 and TRBJ2-5; no clear D. With 0 bases removed from V and 5 bases from J, the gap between germline ends came to 11 bases. The CDR3 is 14 amino acids. The V gene's germline CDR1 is SGDLS and CDR2 YYNGEE. CDR3 region: CASSVDPSEETQYF. CDR3 DNA: TGTGCCAGCAGCGTAGATCCGAGCGAGGAGACCCAGTACTTC.

This chain links TRBV5-4 with TRBJ1-1; D not certain. CDR3 length equals 13 residues. Looked up from germline, CDR1 is SGHNT and CDR2 is YYREEE (reference sequence). Trimming stripped 2 bases from V and 7 bases from J, with 12 bases between. The chain's CDR3 is CASSLRESHEAFF. The CDR3 DNA reads TGTGCCAGCAGCTTACGGGAATCTCATGAAGCTTTCTTT.